The subject of this entry is one TCR beta chain. Antigen: not known. Germline V gene lookup returns CDR1 SGHRS and CDR2 YFSETQ. V was clipped by 3 bases and J by 1 base, with 13 bases between them. The CDR3 is 15 amino acids. These data originate in a study of blood T cells in healthy people across ages. The study's findings and limits: Because sorting was not performed, PBMCs prevented conclusive naive versus antigen-experienced comparison.

The second PCR ran roughly 6 to 12 cycles with a sample-barcoded 5' primer and J-beta primers. Using its own MiXCR run on the 5' RACE reads, TCRdb lists one record per CDR3 protein. The table shows 910,000 or so distinct CDR3 sequences, with 45% to 60% occurring only once. The V call is TRBV5-1, the J call TRBJ2-5, with D perhaps TRBD1 or TRBD2 (6 bases each). The origin of this receptor is a woman aged 60-75 years in good health. The sequenced material came from blood. CDR3 protein: CASSWAPGAQETQYF. The CDR3 bases are TGCGCCAGCAGCTGGGCTCCGGGGGCCCAAGAGACCCAGTACTTC.